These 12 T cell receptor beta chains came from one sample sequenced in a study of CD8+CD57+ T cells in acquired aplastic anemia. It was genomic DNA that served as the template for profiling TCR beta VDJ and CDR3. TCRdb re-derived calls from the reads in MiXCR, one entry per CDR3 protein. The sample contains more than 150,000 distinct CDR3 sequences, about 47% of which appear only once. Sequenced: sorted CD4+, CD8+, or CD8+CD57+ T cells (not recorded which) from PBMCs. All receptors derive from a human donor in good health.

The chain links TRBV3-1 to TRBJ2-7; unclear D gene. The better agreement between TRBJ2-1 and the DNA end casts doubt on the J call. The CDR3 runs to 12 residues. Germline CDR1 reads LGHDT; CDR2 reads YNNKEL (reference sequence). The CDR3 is CASSQDSVVQFF. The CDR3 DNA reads TGTGCCAGCAGCCAAGACTCGGTAGTGCAGTTCTTC.

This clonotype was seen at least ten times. The DNA of the CDR3 is TGTGCCAGCAGCCGCCGCTTAGCGGTAGATAGGGATGAGCAGTTCTTC. This encodes CASSRRLAVDRDEQFF. The V gene is TRBV11-1, the J gene TRBJ2-1; tentative D call: TRBD2 (6 bases). V was shortened by 5 bases and J by 8 bases, with 22 bases between the two germline ends. Germline V gene sequence: CDR1 SGHAT, CDR2 FQDESV (reference sequence). The CDR3 is made up of 16 amino acids.

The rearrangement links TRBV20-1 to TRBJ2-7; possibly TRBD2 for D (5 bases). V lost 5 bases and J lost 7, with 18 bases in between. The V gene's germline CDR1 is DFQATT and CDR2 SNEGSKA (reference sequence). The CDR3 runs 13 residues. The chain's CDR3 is CSAPPGFTREQYF. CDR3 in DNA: TGCAGTGCTCCGCCGGGGTTCACTCGGGAGCAGTACTTC.

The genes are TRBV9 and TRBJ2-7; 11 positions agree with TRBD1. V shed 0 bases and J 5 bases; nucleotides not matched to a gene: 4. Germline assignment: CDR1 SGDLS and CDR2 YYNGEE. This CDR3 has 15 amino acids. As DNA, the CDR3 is TGTGCCAGCAGCGTAGACGGGACAGGGGGGAACGAGCAGTACTTC. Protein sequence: CASSVDGTGGNEQYF.

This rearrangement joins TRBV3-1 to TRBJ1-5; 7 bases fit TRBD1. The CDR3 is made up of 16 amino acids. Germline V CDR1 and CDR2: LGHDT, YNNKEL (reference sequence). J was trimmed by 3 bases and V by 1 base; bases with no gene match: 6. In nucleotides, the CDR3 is TGTGCCAGCAGCCAAGCGCCAGACAGGGACAATCAGCCCCAGCATTTT. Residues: CASSQAPDRDNQPQHF.

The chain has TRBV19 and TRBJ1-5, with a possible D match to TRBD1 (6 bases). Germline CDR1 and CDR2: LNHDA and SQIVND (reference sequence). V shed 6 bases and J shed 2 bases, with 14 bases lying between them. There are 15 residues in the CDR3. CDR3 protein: CASSLKGDGNQPQHF. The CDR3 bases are TGTGCCAGTAGCCTAAAGGGGGACGGCAATCAGCCCCAGCATTTT.

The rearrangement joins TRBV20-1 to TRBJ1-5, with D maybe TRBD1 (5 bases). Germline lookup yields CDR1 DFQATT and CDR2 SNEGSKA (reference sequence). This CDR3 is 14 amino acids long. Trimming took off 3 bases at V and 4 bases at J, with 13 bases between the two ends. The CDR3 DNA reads TGCAGTGCTAGTGATAGACAGAGAAATCAGCCCCAGCATTTT. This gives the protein CSASDRQRNQPQHF.

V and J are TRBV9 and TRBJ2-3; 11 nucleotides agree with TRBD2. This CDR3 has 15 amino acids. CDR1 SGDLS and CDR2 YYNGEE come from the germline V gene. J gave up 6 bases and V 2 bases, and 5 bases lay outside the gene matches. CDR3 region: CASSVSGGAGDTQYF. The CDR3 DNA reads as TGTGCCAGCAGCGTTAGCGGGGGGGCAGGGGATACGCAGTATTTT.

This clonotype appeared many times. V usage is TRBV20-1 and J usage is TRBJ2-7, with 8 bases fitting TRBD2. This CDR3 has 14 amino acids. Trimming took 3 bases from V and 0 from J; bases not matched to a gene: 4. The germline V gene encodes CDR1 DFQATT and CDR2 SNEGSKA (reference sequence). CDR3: CSASTTSGSYEQYF. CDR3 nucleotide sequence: TGCAGTGCTAGCACAACTAGCGGCTCCTACGAGCAGTACTTC.

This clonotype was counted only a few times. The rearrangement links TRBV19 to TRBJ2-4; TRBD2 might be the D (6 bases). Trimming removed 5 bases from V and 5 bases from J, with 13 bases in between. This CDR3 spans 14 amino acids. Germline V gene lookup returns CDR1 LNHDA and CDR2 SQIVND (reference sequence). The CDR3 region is CASSRGGNQNIQYF. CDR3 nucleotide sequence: TGTGCCAGTAGTCGGGGCGGGAATCAAAACATTCAGTACTTC.

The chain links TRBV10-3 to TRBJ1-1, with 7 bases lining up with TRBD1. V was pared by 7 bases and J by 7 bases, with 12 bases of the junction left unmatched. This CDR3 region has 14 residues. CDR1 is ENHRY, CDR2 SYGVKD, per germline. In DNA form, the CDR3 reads TGTGCCATCACCCAATTTGACAGGGCGGGTGAAGCTTTCTTT. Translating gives CAITQFDRAGEAFF.

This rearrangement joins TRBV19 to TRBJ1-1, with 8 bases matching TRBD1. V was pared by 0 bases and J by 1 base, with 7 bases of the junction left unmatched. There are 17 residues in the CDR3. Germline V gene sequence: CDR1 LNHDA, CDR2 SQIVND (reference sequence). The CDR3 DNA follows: TGTGCCAGTAGTATAGATCAGGGGGCCCCTACGAACACTGAAGCTTTCTTT. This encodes CASSIDQGAPTNTEAFF.